The clone carrying this T cell receptor beta chain was counted many times. What it binds is unknown. The record originates from a study of CD8 T cells in ankylosing spondylitis. Study results and limitations: One TCR beta motif, made up of 7 or 8 highly homologous variants, appeared characteristic of ankylosing spondylitis blood.

A single record per CDR3 protein comes from TCRdb applying MiXCR to the 5' RACE reads. This table has about 240,000 distinct CDR3 sequences, around 10% appearing once. Germline V gives CDR1 SGHRS, CDR2 YFSETQ. The CDR3 consists of 13 residues. V lost 5 bases and J 1 base, leaving 9 bases between the germline ends. What was sequenced was blood, either unsorted or a sorted T cell fraction (not recorded which). The chain joins TRBV5-1 to TRBJ1-2, with a possible D match to TRBD1 (6 bases). This TCR came from a male donor with ankylosing spondylitis or in good health (not recorded which). The CDR3: CASRRGDNYGYTF. The CDR3 DNA reads as TGCGCCAGCAGAAGGGGGGATAACTATGGCTACACCTTC.